These 28 T cell receptor beta chains were sequenced from one sample in a study of blood T cells in healthy people across ages (dated by TCRdb to 2013 to 2016). Library prep was done by 5' RACE. The run used an Illumina HiSeq 2500. A second roughly 6 to 12 cycle PCR used a sample-barcoded 5' primer and a J-beta primer mix. Using fastp trimming at Q25 and MiXCR clonotype assembly, TCRdb reanalyzed the public sequencing data and kept in-frame beta chains. When rows share a CDR3 protein, they turn into one entry using the most common DNA and genes. The sample table shows about 1.4 million distinct CDR3 sequences, and 45% to 70% are seen once. Under 8.5% of the sample is held by the ten biggest clonotypes. Material for sequencing was blood. These receptors all stem from a man aged 18-30 years in good health.

This chain uses TRBV5-8 with TRBJ2-3; 8 bases fit TRBD2. V lost 6 bases and J lost 2; bases outside the gene matches: 11. CDR1 SGHTS and CDR2 YDEGEE come from the germline V gene. The CDR3 runs 16 residues. CDR3 amino acids: CASTGRAGGDTDTQYF. CDR3 nucleotide sequence: TGTGCCAGCACCGGACGGGCGGGAGGAGACACAGATACGCAGTATTTT.

The chain combines TRBV5-1 with TRBJ2-7, with 8 bases lining up with TRBD1. After removal of 4 bases from V and 4 bases from J, the junction contained 13 bases not matched to a gene. CDR1 and CDR2 (germline): SGHRS, YFSETQ. The CDR3 extends over 16 amino acids. The DNA of the CDR3 is TGCGCCAGCAGCGCTAGTCCGGGACAGGCCTCTTACGAGCAGTACTTC. Amino acid sequence: CASSASPGQASYEQYF.

The chain employs TRBV7-2 and TRBJ1-2, with no clear D. Germline V gene sequence: CDR1 SGHTA, CDR2 FQGNSA. The V gene lost 6 bases and the J gene lost 8 bases, with 16 bases spanning the gap. This CDR3 contains 13 residues. CDR3: CASRTGPPAGYTF. Written as DNA, the CDR3 is TGTGCCAGCAGAACCGGGCCACCGGCCGGCTACACCTTC.

This chain uses TRBV27 with TRBJ2-5, with no clear D. The germline CDR1 and CDR2 sequences are MNHEY and SMNVEV (reference sequence). The CDR3 is 13 amino acids. V gave up 6 bases and J gave up 4 bases, with 12 bases separating them. CDR3 in amino acids: CASSPLGIETQYF. CDR3 bases: TGTGCCAGCAGCCCTCTGGGGATAGAGACCCAGTACTTC.

The chain recombines TRBV15 with TRBJ1-2; 9 positions match TRBD1. CDR3 size: 16 residues. V was pared by 5 bases and J by 6 bases, with 13 bases of the junction left unmatched. Germline V gene data show CDR1 as LNHNV and CDR2 as YYDKDF (reference sequence). The CDR3 DNA reads TGTGCCACCAGCCGACCCACCGGGACAGGGAGGGATGGCTACACCTTC. Translated, it gives CATSRPTGTGRDGYTF.

Here the CDR3 DNA reads TGTGCCAGCAGCTTAATAAGCGGGGGGGCGCGCGAGCAGTACTTC. Its translation is CASSLISGGAREQYF. The chain joins TRBV13 to TRBJ2-7; 10 positions agree with TRBD2. Trimming cost V 2 bases and J 6 bases; bases outside gene matches: 7. Germline CDR1 is PRHDT and CDR2 is FYEKMQ (reference sequence). This CDR3 spans 15 amino acids. The full variable domain, in which reference TRBV13 and TRBJ2-7 provide the parts outside the CDR3, is AAGVIQSPRHLIKEKRETATLKCYPIPRHDTVYWYQQGPGQDPQFLISFYEKMQSDKGSIPDRFSAQQFSDYHSELNMSSLELGDSALYFCASSLISGGAREQYFGPGTRLTVT.

The chain joins TRBV12-3 or TRBV12-4 to TRBJ2-5; D is unresolved. Deletions cut 5 bases from V and 5 bases from J, with 21 bases between. This CDR3 has 16 amino acids. The CDR3 coding sequence is TGTGCCAGCAGTCGGGCGTTGTTGAGGCCCCGGGAGACCCAGTACTTC. Translation gives CASSRALLRPRETQYF.

CDR3 sequence: CSARVPGGYYEQYF. The CDR3 nucleotides are TGCAGTGCTAGAGTCCCAGGAGGGTACTACGAGCAGTACTTC. V gene TRBV20-1 combines with J gene TRBJ2-4; D perhaps matches TRBD2 (6 bases). The J call may not be correct, given that the DNA end is closer to TRBJ2-7. Germline CDR1 DFQATT, CDR2 SNEGSKA (reference sequence). The CDR3 runs to 14 residues.

V and J are TRBV3-1 and TRBJ1-2; D is ambiguous. V gave up 0 bases and J gave up 9 bases, with 20 bases separating them. Germline V CDR1 and CDR2: LGHDT, YNNKEL (reference sequence). This CDR3 is built from 16 residues. The DNA for the CDR3 is TGTGCCAGCAGCCAAGACCGGAGTGGCAGACCCATAAGCTACACCTTC. Translating gives CASSQDRSGRPISYTF.

A single count supports this clonotype. The rearrangement links TRBV6-5 to TRBJ1-2; D unresolved. The germline V gene encodes CDR1 MNHEY and CDR2 SVGAGI. CDR3 size: 13 residues. The V and J ends lost 7 bases and 4 bases respectively, with 13 bases between them. CDR3 in DNA: TGTGCCAGCACCGTCGGGGTTACCTATGGCTACACCTTC. This encodes CASTVGVTYGYTF.

The V gene is TRBV7-9, the J gene TRBJ2-7; the match to TRBD1 covers 9 bases. The CDR3 is 15 amino acids. The germline CDR1 and CDR2 sequences are SEHNR and FQNEAQ (reference sequence). V lost 5 bases to trimming and J lost 4 bases; unmatched junction nucleotides: 9. The CDR3 nucleotides read TGTGCCAGCAGCCGCCTGGACAGGGGACCTTACGAGCAGTACTTC. Its translation is CASSRLDRGPYEQYF.

The chain links TRBV12-3 or TRBV12-4 to TRBJ2-3; TRBD1 or TRBD2 may be the D gene (5 bases each). Trimming took 4 bases from V and 1 from J, leaving 9 bases between them. The CDR3 contains 14 residues. The CDR3 coding sequence is TGTGCCAGCAGTTCTGGGGGTCGCACAGATACGCAGTATTTT. As protein: CASSSGGRTDTQYF.

This clonotype was detected a few times. The chain employs TRBV6-5 and TRBJ1-2; D is ambiguous. This CDR3 contains 11 residues. Trimming cost V 4 bases and J 6 bases, with 6 bases left between them. The germline CDR1 and CDR2 sequences are MNHEY and SVGAGI. In DNA, the CDR3 is TGTGCCAGCAGTTCTTGGGATGGCTACACCTTC. Protein sequence: CASSSWDGYTF.

The rearrangement links TRBV6-5 to TRBJ2-5, with a possible D match to TRBD1 (7 bases). Germline values: CDR1 MNHEY, CDR2 SVGAGI. Trimming stripped 1 base from V and 4 bases from J, with 13 bases between. The CDR3 contains 15 residues. CDR3 nucleotides: TGTGCCAGCAGTTACTGGGGGGACAGCCGAGAGACCCAGTACTTC. This translates into CASSYWGDSRETQYF.

The genes are TRBV9 and TRBJ2-5; D gene uncertain. The germline gives CDR1 SGDLS, CDR2 YYNGEE. Trimming pared 3 bases from V and 3 bases from J, leaving 12 bases between. The CDR3 is made up of 14 amino acids. The CDR3 protein is CASSAAGREETQYF. DNA of the CDR3: TGTGCCAGCAGCGCTGCCGGACGGGAAGAGACCCAGTACTTC.

V is TRBV6-2 or TRBV6-3 and J is TRBJ2-6; the D gene is possibly TRBD2 (6 bases). Germline V lookup: CDR1 MNHEY, CDR2 SVGEGT. The length of the CDR3 is 16 residues. The V end was cut by 1 base, the J end by 0 bases, with 7 bases between. The CDR3 bases are TGTGCCAGCAGTTACTGGGAGGCCTCTGGGGCCAACGTCCTGACTTTC. Encoded protein: CASSYWEASGANVLTF.

The chain couples TRBV6-1 to TRBJ2-7; D unclear. The J call may be incorrect, as the DNA end agrees better with TRBJ2-5. From germline, CDR1 is MNHNS and CDR2 SASEGT. This CDR3 region has 20 residues. In nucleotides, the CDR3 is TGTGCCAGCCTAACCCTACGCGGAATATCATCTAGAAAGTCTCAAGAGACCCAGTACTTC. Protein sequence: CASLTLRGISSRKSQETQYF.

The chain links TRBV27 to TRBJ2-1; 9 nucleotides line up with TRBD2. This CDR3 comprises 18 residues. CDR1 is MNHEY and CDR2 is SMNVEV in the germline V gene (reference sequence). The junction had 12 bases not matched to a gene; V was cut back by 6 bases and J by 0 bases. The CDR3 loop is CASSRRMGGRASYNEQFF. As DNA, the CDR3 is TGTGCCAGCAGCCGCCGGATGGGCGGGAGGGCCTCCTACAATGAGCAGTTCTTC.

The chain employs TRBV25-1 and TRBJ2-5, with D perhaps TRBD1 or TRBD2 (5 bases each). The V end was cut by 1 base, the J end by 2 bases, with 11 bases between. Germline CDR1 MGHDK, CDR2 SYGVNS. The CDR3 covers 15 residues. CDR3 sequence reads: CASSESRGYQETQYF. CDR3 nucleotide sequence: TGTGCCAGCAGTGAATCCCGGGGCTATCAAGAGACCCAGTACTTC.

This clonotype appeared a few times. V usage is TRBV6-2 or TRBV6-3 and J usage is TRBJ2-7; maybe TRBD2 (5 bases). Trimming removed 5 bases at V and 5 bases at J, with 13 bases between. Per germline, CDR1 MNHEY and CDR2 SVGEGT. The CDR3 runs to 13 residues. The CDR3 sequence is CASSLLSGNEQYF. The CDR3 coding sequence is TGTGCCAGCAGTCTCCTCTCGGGAAACGAGCAGTACTTC.

The genes are TRBV20-1 and TRBJ2-1, with no clear D. The CDR3 runs 11 residues. Germline V gene sequence: CDR1 DFQATT, CDR2 SNEGSKA (reference sequence). The V gene lost 2 bases and the J gene lost 7 bases, with 6 bases spanning the gap. The CDR3 loop is CSARFENEQFF. CDR3 DNA sequence: TGCAGTGCTAGATTCGAAAATGAGCAGTTCTTC.

The CDR3 region is CASSSLGGLAGTDTQYF. In DNA, the CDR3 is TGTGCCAGCAGTTCTCTAGGTGGACTAGCGGGCACAGATACGCAGTATTTT. The V gene is TRBV6-5, the J gene TRBJ2-3; TRBD2 matches 10 bases. There are 17 residues in the CDR3. Germline values: CDR1 MNHEY, CDR2 SVGAGI. Unmatched junction bases numbered 8, after V lost 4 bases and J lost 1 base.

The V and J genes are TRBV25-1 and TRBJ2-7; no clear D gene. CDR1 and CDR2 (germline): MGHDK, SYGVNS. This CDR3 has 11 residues. Between the trimmed V and J ends, which lost 6 bases and 5 bases, there was a span of 8 bases. The CDR3 DNA reads TGTGCCAGCAGCGACTTTAACGAGCAGTACTTC. It codes for CASSDFNEQYF.

The chain couples TRBV20-1 to TRBJ1-1; the match to TRBD1 covers 7 bases. Trimming cost V 2 bases and J 4 bases; bases outside gene matches: 10. Per the germline V gene, CDR1 is DFQATT and CDR2 is SNEGSKA (reference sequence). The CDR3 extends over 15 amino acids. CDR3 DNA sequence: TGCAGTGCTAGATCTAATCACAGGGGAAGCACTGAAGCTTTCTTT. Translated: CSARSNHRGSTEAFF.

This clonotype was detected a few times. The J gene is TRBJ2-1, the V gene TRBV12-3 or TRBV12-4; 7 nucleotides match TRBD1. The CDR3 is made up of 15 amino acids. The V and J ends lost 3 bases and 6 bases, in that order; junction bases with no gene match: 8. The CDR3 loop is CASSFRAGGGNEQFF. The CDR3 region has the DNA TGTGCCAGCAGTTTTAGGGCAGGGGGTGGCAATGAGCAGTTCTTC.

The gene calls are TRBV28 and TRBJ2-5; no clear D. The ends were cut back, 2 bases at V and 2 bases at J, with 9 bases in the middle. This CDR3 has 14 amino acids. The germline gives CDR1 MDHEN, CDR2 SYDVKM. The CDR3 DNA reads as TGTGCCAGCAGTTTACAGGCCTCACAAGAGACCCAGTACTTC. Translation gives CASSLQASQETQYF.

On this clonotype itself: Mismatch with germline at one junction end may stem from a read error. The V call is TRBV2, the J call TRBJ2-1; no clear D. CDR3 length: 14 residues. Looked up from germline, CDR1 is SNHLY and CDR2 is FYNNEI. The CDR3 bases are TGTGCCAACGATCTACCAAACGCCTACAACGAGCAGTTCTTC. Its translation: CANDLPNAYNEQFF.

The chain is built from TRBV7-6 and TRBJ2-7; 8 bases agree with TRBD2. There are 13 residues in the CDR3. Germline V gives CDR1 SGHVS, CDR2 FNYEAQ. Trimming cost V 4 bases and J 7 bases; bases outside gene matches: 6. As DNA, the CDR3 is TGTGCCAGCAGCTCTAGCGGGCCCCTGGAGCAGTACTTC. Protein product: CASSSSGPLEQYF.